The T cell receptor beta chain described here comes from a study of CD4 T cell repertoires in COVID-19 (dated by TCRdb to the early 2020s). Looking at the study overall: To analyze cross-reactivity, CFSE-low cells were expanded with IL-2 for approximately 10 days and then labeled again and restimulated with spike proteins from other coronaviruses. In COVID-19-recovered individuals, the study described naturally processed CD4+ T cell responses to SARS-CoV-2 spike and nucleoprotein and used TCR Vbeta sequencing to evaluate clonal composition. TCR Vbeta repertoire analysis of SARS-CoV-2-reactive T cells was conducted at the subset level in three recovered individuals.

Memory T cell samples that were not cultured were sequenced immediately after ex vivo isolation. From peripheral blood mononuclear cells, the researchers isolated CD4+ total memory, central memory, effector memory and circulating T follicular helper cells. A word on this clone: Its antigen has not been determined. Within one base of it there is no much larger clone, and no base qualities were kept.

Libraries were made using the immunoSEQ multiplex PCR assay. As for the authors' bioinformatics: Repertoire overlap between subsets was quantified using the Chao-Jaccard similarity index and counts of shared clonotypes. As stored in TCRdb, this immuneACCESS dataset retains in-frame rearrangements with V and J assigned. A fraction of the clones does not appear; measured against another copy, unresolved V genes explain less than half of the discrepancy, and the remainder lacks a known reason. The DNA was the basis for D and trimming; V, J and clone size are from that table. The sample records 20,000 or so clones, about nine tenths of which are singletons. Jointly, the top ten make up 0.58% of the sample. Summary of the overall study and its limitations: Several of the most expanded SARS-CoV-2-reactive clonotypes were shared between two or all three memory subsets, suggesting intraclonal diversification. Between roughly 7 and 25% of SARS-CoV-2 clonotypes were also detected in SARS-CoV and/or HKU1 spike-stimulated secondary cultures, consistent with cross-reactivity.

Here V drops 5 bases and J drops 3 bases, and the junction holds 4 bases not matched to any gene. The CDR3, cysteine through phenylalanine, is 14 amino acids long. Just CDR3 DNA is preserved here, 42 bases in frame from base 1. CDR1 is given as LNHDA and CDR2 as SQIVND, both from the germline V gene (reference sequence). This sequence originates from a human donor who had COVID-19. The material sequenced was central memory CD4+ T cells from blood, taken before the COVID-19 pandemic. The intended sense of this specimen's cell subset or site label: CD4+ T central memory cells. The chain was built from TRBV19 and TRBJ2-7, with 10 junctional bases fitting TRBD2. The sequenced DNA is TGTGCCAGTAGTTTCGGACTAGCGGACTACGAGCAGTACTTC. Its coded protein is CASSFGLADYEQYF.